One sample yielded the 24 T cell receptor beta chains listed below, sequenced in a study of OX40 agonist ivuxolimab in advanced cancers. TCRdb keeps only in-frame clones here, not all; method: immunoSEQ multiplex PCR. The table shows some 21,000 clones, with 65% to 70% occurring only once. The sample was CD4+ or CD8+ T cells sorted from blood, taken in a trial of the OX40 agonist ivuxolimab. Receptor source: an adult with an advanced solid tumor such as melanoma, head and neck, liver or kidney cancer.

This clone was detected only once. Different DNA sequences within this sample yield the same CDR3. J is TRBJ2-7 and V is TRBV7-9, with D uncertain. The V gene lost 1 base and the J gene lost 2 bases, with 6 bases spanning the gap. The CDR3 runs 13 residues. CDR1 and CDR2 (germline): SEHNR, FQNEAQ (reference sequence). The CDR3 reads CASSLDRAYEQYF. The CDR3 DNA sequence: TGTGCCAGCAGCTTAGACAGAGCCTACGAGCAGTACTTC.

This chain links TRBV27 with TRBJ1-5; 7 nucleotides line up with TRBD1. CDR3 size: 18 residues. V lost 6 bases and J lost 0; bases outside the gene matches: 14. Per germline, CDR1 MNHEY and CDR2 SMNVEV (reference sequence). The CDR3 spells CASSPRQGSSYSNQPQHF. The CDR3 coding sequence is TGTGCCAGCAGCCCTAGACAGGGAAGCTCTTATAGCAATCAGCCCCAGCATTTT.

The rearrangement joins TRBV5-4 to TRBJ1-6, with D tentatively TRBD1 (5 bases). V gave up 0 bases and J gave up 8 bases, with 15 bases separating them. CDR1 and CDR2 from the germline V gene are SGHNT and YYREEE (reference sequence). The CDR3 extends over 16 amino acids. CDR3 amino acids: CASSLELGGSYSPLHF. The CDR3 nucleotides are TGTGCCAGCAGCTTGGAATTGGGGGGATCCTATTCACCCCTCCACTTT. The entire variable domain, with the rest obtained from reference TRBV5-4 and TRBJ1-6, is as follows: ETGVTQSPTHLIKTRGQQVTLRCSSQSGHNTVSWYQQALGQGPQFIFQYYREEENGRGNFPPRFSGLQFPNYSSELNVNALELDDSALYLCASSLELGGSYSPLHFGNGTRLTVT.

This clone was picked up a small number of times. V usage is TRBV28 and J usage is TRBJ2-3; 9 bases match TRBD2. V shed 6 bases, J shed 0 bases, and the junction held 22 bases outside the gene matches. This CDR3 region has 21 residues. Germline V lookup: CDR1 MDHEN, CDR2 SYDVKM. The CDR3 protein is CASSSSGGAGGLLTSTDTQYF. The DNA for the CDR3 is TGTGCCAGCAGCTCCTCGGGAGGAGCGGGGGGACTCTTAACAAGCACAGATACGCAGTATTTT.

The V and J genes are TRBV6-1 and TRBJ2-1, with unresolved D. The CDR3 covers 14 residues. Trimming removed 4 bases at V and 6 bases at J, with 13 bases between. Germline CDR1 reads MNHNS; CDR2 reads SASEGT. The CDR3 protein is CASSGINVGNEQFF. The CDR3 DNA sequence: TGTGCCAGCAGTGGCATTAACGTGGGCAATGAGCAGTTCTTC.

This sequence joins TRBV6-4 and TRBJ1-1; TRBD1 aligns across 7 bases. This CDR3 has 14 residues. In germline, CDR1 is MRHNA, CDR2 SNTAGT. Trimming at V came to 5 bases and at J to 3 bases, leaving 6 bases not matched to a gene. Here the CDR3 DNA reads TGTGCCAGCAGTTACGGGACAGCATACACTGAAGCTTTCTTT. This codes for CASSYGTAYTEAFF.

This sequence joins TRBV19 and TRBJ2-1; 10 positions match TRBD2. Trimming cost V 3 bases and J 6 bases; bases outside gene matches: 8. CDR3 size: 16 residues. Germline lookup yields CDR1 LNHDA and CDR2 SQIVND (reference sequence). The CDR3 loop is CASSILAGETINEQFF. Written as DNA, the CDR3 is TGTGCCAGTAGTATTCTAGCGGGAGAGACAATCAATGAGCAGTTCTTC.

In nucleotides, the CDR3 is TGTGCCAGCAGCACCAGGGGGGAAGGGTACTATGGCTACACCTTC. Translated, it gives CASSTRGEGYYGYTF. V is TRBV7-2 and J is TRBJ1-2; 7 bases are a match to TRBD1. The length of the CDR3 is 15 residues. Germline loops: CDR1 SGHTA, CDR2 FQGNSA. Losses at the gene ends were 5 bases for V and 3 bases for J; bases not matched to a gene: 9.

The rearrangement uses TRBV5-6 and TRBJ2-6; unclear D gene. The CDR3 spans 16 residues. CDR1 is SGHDT and CDR2 is YYEEEE in the germline V gene. V lost 0 bases, J lost 2 bases, and 9 bases lay in between. CDR3 amino acids: CASSLDGFTGANVLTF. The CDR3 DNA sequence: TGTGCCAGCAGCTTGGACGGATTTACTGGGGCCAACGTCCTGACTTTC.

The chain has TRBV25-1 and TRBJ2-2, with 7 nucleotides matching TRBD2. The V gene end was trimmed by 11 bases and the J gene end by 4 bases; junction bases not matched to a gene: 1. The CDR3 extends over 11 amino acids. Germline CDR1 is MGHDK and CDR2 is SYGVNS. This chain's CDR3 is CAGGGTGELFF. The CDR3 DNA follows: TGTGCCGGCGGGGGCACCGGGGAGCTGTTTTTT. Drawing the rest from reference TRBV25-1 and TRBJ2-2, the complete variable domain is EADIYQTPRYLVIGTGKKITLECSQTMGHDKMYWYQQDPGMELHLIHYSYGVNSTEKGDLSSESTVSRIRTEHFPLTLESARPSHTSQYLCAGGGTGELFFGEGSRLTVL.

The chain employs TRBV14 and TRBJ2-1; D gene uncertain. Germline V lookup: CDR1 SGHDN, CDR2 FVKESK. The CDR3 is 13 residues long. Trimming removed 2 bases at V and 3 bases at J, with 5 bases between. The CDR3 DNA sequence: TGTGCCAGCAGCCAAACACACTACAATGAGCAGTTCTTC. It is translated as CASSQTHYNEQFF.

V is TRBV28 and J is TRBJ2-1, with 10 bases that match TRBD2. Germline V lookup: CDR1 MDHEN, CDR2 SYDVKM. The CDR3 extends over 13 amino acids. J was trimmed by 5 bases and V by 7 bases; bases with no gene match: 2. The CDR3 sequence is CASKLAGDNEQFF. The CDR3 DNA is TGTGCCAGCAAGCTAGCGGGAGACAATGAGCAGTTCTTC.

The chain recombines TRBV7-9 with TRBJ2-1, with D hard to call. The V and J ends lost 2 bases and 2 bases respectively, with 4 bases between them. This CDR3 has 13 residues. The V gene's germline CDR1 is SEHNR and CDR2 FQNEAQ (reference sequence). CDR3 region: CASSLPAYNEQFF. The CDR3, as DNA: TGTGCCAGCAGCTTACCTGCCTACAATGAGCAGTTCTTC.

This sequence joins TRBV29-1 and TRBJ2-3, with 8 positions matching TRBD1. Germline V gene lookup returns CDR1 SQVTM and CDR2 ANQGSEA. V lost 7 bases, J lost 9 bases, and 6 bases stayed unmatched. The length of the CDR3 is 11 residues. The CDR3 bases are TGCAGCGGTGGACAGGGAATGACGCAGTATTTT. Amino acids: CSGGQGMTQYF.

This rearrangement joins TRBV4-3 to TRBJ2-6; a possible D gene is TRBD2 (6 bases). Germline V gene data show CDR1 as LGHNA and CDR2 as YSLEER. The CDR3 sequence is 16 residues long. V lost 0 bases, J lost 2 bases, and 8 bases lay in between. Here the CDR3 reads CASSQDGGTGANVLTF. CDR3 DNA: TGCGCCAGCAGCCAAGATGGAGGGACTGGGGCCAACGTCCTGACTTTC.

The chain is built from TRBV27 and TRBJ2-1; 11 bases are a match to TRBD1. The CDR3 consists of 16 residues. V lost 2 bases to trimming and J lost 7 bases; unmatched junction nucleotides: 7. Germline V gene data show CDR1 as MNHEY and CDR2 as SMNVEV (reference sequence). The chain's CDR3 is CASSLGGQGGWNEQFF. CDR3 nucleotide sequence: TGTGCCAGCAGTTTAGGGGGACAGGGGGGATGGAATGAGCAGTTCTTC.

V and J are TRBV11-2 and TRBJ2-3; 11 nucleotides align to TRBD2. The ends lost 5 bases at V and 4 bases at J; junction bases unmatched: 2. Germline values: CDR1 SGHAT, CDR2 FQNNGV. This CDR3 region has 14 residues. The CDR3 protein is CASSLLAGADTQYF. The CDR3, as DNA: TGTGCCAGCAGCCTACTAGCGGGAGCAGATACGCAGTATTTT.

The CDR3 sequence is CASSFSRSSTDTQYF. The CDR3 region has the DNA TGCGCCAGCAGCTTCTCCAGATCTAGCACAGATACGCAGTATTTT. This chain joins TRBV5-1 and TRBJ2-3; D not certain. The V gene lost 2 bases and the J gene lost 0 bases, with 10 bases spanning the gap. CDR3 length equals 15 residues. Per the germline V gene, CDR1 is SGHRS and CDR2 is YFSETQ.

This chain joins TRBV6-1 and TRBJ2-7; no reliable D call. Trimming took off 3 bases at V and 3 bases at J, with 9 bases between the two ends. The CDR3 runs to 13 residues. The germline V gene has CDR1 MNHNS and CDR2 SASEGT. CDR3 residues: CASSDTANYEQYF. In DNA form, the CDR3 reads TGTGCCAGCAGTGATACCGCAAACTACGAGCAGTACTTC.

The CDR3 protein is CATSTYILGTQEQYF. The CDR3 nucleotides read TGTGCCACCAGCACTTACATATTGGGGACCCAGGAGCAGTACTTC. The rearrangement links TRBV15 to TRBJ2-7; D may match TRBD1 or TRBD2 (5 bases each). The germline gives CDR1 LNHNV, CDR2 YYDKDF (reference sequence). V shed 4 bases and J shed 7 bases, with 20 bases lying between them. This CDR3 spans 15 amino acids. The entire variable domain, with the rest obtained from reference TRBV15 and TRBJ2-7, is as follows: DAMVIQNPRYQVTQFGKPVTLSCSQTLNHNVMYWYQQKSSQAPKLLFHYYDKDFNNEADTPDNFQSRRPNTSFCFLDIRSPGLGDTAMYLCATSTYILGTQEQYFGPGTRLTVT.

This clone was found many times. The germline gene is not matched at one end of the junction; a read error may be the cause. The same CDR3 also results from other DNA sequences found in this sample. The chain uses TRBV5-1 and TRBJ2-2; D remains ambiguous. This CDR3 spans 13 amino acids. Germline CDR1 and CDR2: SGHRS and YFSETQ. CDR3 amino acids: CASSLQNTGELFF. As DNA, the CDR3 is TGTGCCAGCAGCCTCCAGAACACCGGGGAGCTGTTTTTT.

The chain combines TRBV12-2 with TRBJ1-1; TRBD1 was called by the table and not checked on the DNA. TRBV12-2 is a listed pseudogene. This CDR3 has 15 residues. The CDR3 region has the DNA TGTGCAAGTCGCTCCCAGGGGAGACCAGAATCTGAAGCTTTCTTT. It is translated as CASRSQGRPESEAFF.

The chain carries TRBV4-2 and TRBJ2-1; 10 bases agree with TRBD2. The J segment lost 4 bases and the V segment lost 0 bases, leaving 9 bases of the junction unmatched. This CDR3 contains 18 residues. Germline CDR1 is LGHNA and CDR2 is YNFKEQ. CDR3 sequence reads: CASSQEGFGLAVYNEQFF. CDR3 bases: TGTGCCAGCAGCCAAGAAGGTTTTGGACTAGCGGTGTACAATGAGCAGTTCTTC.

This clone was counted a single time. V usage is TRBV27 and J usage is TRBJ2-2; 7 bases map to TRBD2. There are 15 residues in the CDR3. V lost 8 bases, J lost 0 bases, and 6 bases stayed unmatched. Germline lookup yields CDR1 MNHEY and CDR2 SMNVEV (reference sequence). CDR3 residues: CASSSGLTNTGELFF. CDR3 in DNA: TGTGCCAGCTCTTCGGGACTAACGAACACCGGGGAGCTGTTTTTT.